By proportion, the clone carrying this TCR beta chain is medium-sized (0.01 to 0.1%). What it binds is not known. The sample originates from a study of liver allograft versus peripheral blood T cells. The wider study: Blood and transplanted-liver T cell receptor repertoires from recipients were compared. Findings and caveats of the study: Liver allografts reportedly held T cell receptor repertoires unlike those in peripheral blood.

TCRdb redid the calling of the reads with MiXCR, one entry per CDR3 protein. The sample includes approximately 11,000 distinct CDR3 sequences, 23% of them seen just once. CDR1 MNHEY and CDR2 SVGAGI come from the germline V gene. This CDR3 has 13 amino acids. Trimming took off 5 bases at V and 4 bases at J, with 11 bases between the two ends. This TCR was sampled from a human patient who had a liver transplant. Some T cells may be transferred from the graft donor. The chain recombines TRBV6-5 with TRBJ1-2, with D tentatively TRBD1 (6 bases). CDR3 DNA: TGTGCCAGCAGTCAGGGGATCGTCTATGGCTACACCTTC. Protein product: CASSQGIVYGYTF.